The T cell receptor (beta chain) under discussion was sequenced for a study of OX40 agonist ivuxolimab in advanced cancers. On the study more broadly: The treatment was a fully human IgG2 OX40 agonist, ivuxolimab. Administration of intravenous ivuxolimab to patients occurred every 2 weeks at 0.01 to 10 mg/kg.

Study outcomes and limitations: Both blood CD4+ and CD8+ T cells showed clonal growth by week 6 at 0.1 to 3.0 mg/kg.

Worth noting for this clone: Its cognate antigen is unknown.

The V gene's germline CDR1 is MNHEY and CDR2 SMNVEV (reference sequence). The CDR3 is made up of 19 amino acids. The junction had 15 bases not matched to a gene; V was cut back by 3 bases and J by 4 bases. Clones were read by immunoSEQ multiplex PCR, and TCRdb kept only the in-frame ones, dropping some. The sample lists more than 45,000 clones; around 78% were seen once. The specimen was CD4+ or CD8+ T cells sorted from blood, collected in a trial of the OX40 agonist ivuxolimab. The TCR comes from an adult with an advanced solid tumor such as melanoma, head and neck, liver or kidney cancer. V usage is TRBV27 and J usage is TRBJ2-2, with 9 bases lining up with TRBD1. The CDR3 bases are TGTGCCAGCAGTTTCTCAAGGACAGGGGAGAGTGGGAGCACCGGGGAGCTGTTTTTT. Residues: CASSFSRTGESGSTGELFF.